The 32 T cell receptor beta chains reported below all come from one sample, sequenced in a study of blood T cell repertoires in COVID-19. TCRdb's table, derived via immunoSEQ multiplex PCR, lists solely in-frame clones and lacks some. The table includes approximately 50,000 clones, 65% to 80% detected once. Input material: peripheral blood. The receptors shown here come from a man in his 70s with acute or convalescent COVID-19.

This chain links TRBV28 with TRBJ1-1; TRBD1 matches at 7 bases. This CDR3 is 13 amino acids long. Germline trimming cut 3 bases from V and 3 bases from J; bases unmatched to any gene: 1. CDR1 is MDHEN, CDR2 SYDVKM, per germline. CDR3 amino acids: CASSFQGDTEAFF. CDR3 nucleotide sequence: TGTGCCAGCAGTTTCCAGGGGGACACTGAAGCTTTCTTT.

This clone was detected a few times. The V and J genes are TRBV7-9 and TRBJ1-2, with TRBD1 identical over 10 bases. CDR3 length: 15 residues. Germline V gene lookup returns CDR1 SEHNR and CDR2 FQNEAQ (reference sequence). The junction had 9 bases not matched to a gene; V was cut back by 5 bases and J by 6 bases. DNA of the CDR3: TGTGCCAGCAGCGATTACACCGGGACAGGGGATGGCTACACCTTC. Its protein is CASSDYTGTGDGYTF.

The genes are TRBV29-1 and TRBJ1-2; D possibly corresponds to TRBD1 (6 bases). Per germline, CDR1 SQVTM and CDR2 ANQGSEA. The CDR3 consists of 13 residues. The V and J ends lost 6 bases and 8 bases respectively, with 19 bases between them. The CDR3 region is CSVGDRIEGGYTF. The CDR3 nucleotides are TGCAGCGTCGGTGACAGGATAGAGGGCGGCTACACCTTC. The full variable domain, with the rest looked up from reference TRBV29-1 and TRBJ1-2, is SAVISQKPSRDICQRGTSLTIQCQVDSQVTMMFWYRQQPGQSLTLIATANQGSEATYESGFVIDKFPISRPNLTFSTLTVSNMSPEDSSIYLCSVGDRIEGGYTFGSGTRLTVV.

The J gene is TRBJ1-4, the V gene TRBV7-2; TRBD1 agrees at 7 bases. V was pared by 1 base and J by 4 bases, with 3 bases of the junction left unmatched. The CDR3 covers 15 residues. The germline V gene has CDR1 SGHTA and CDR2 FQGNSA. The CDR3 bases are TGTGCCAGCAGCTTAGACAGGGGTTATAATGAAAAACTGTTTTTT. Translating it yields CASSLDRGYNEKLFF.

The V and J genes are TRBV7-6 and TRBJ1-2; 9 bases are a match to TRBD1. CDR1 and CDR2 from the germline V gene are SGHVS and FNYEAQ. The CDR3 is 16 amino acids. J was trimmed by 2 bases and V by 5 bases; bases with no gene match: 9. The CDR3 DNA sequence: TGTGCCAGCAGCCAGCCACCCGGGACAGGGAACTATGGCTACACCTTC. This sequence encodes CASSQPPGTGNYGYTF.

V is TRBV9 and J is TRBJ1-1; D possibly corresponds to TRBD1 (5 bases). Trimming took 4 bases from V and 5 from J, leaving 21 bases between them. The length of the CDR3 is 16 residues. Germline CDR1 is SGDLS and CDR2 is YYNGEE. The CDR3 reads CASSQPRAGKGTEAFF. The CDR3 DNA is TGTGCCAGCAGCCAACCTAGGGCAGGGAAGGGAACTGAAGCTTTCTTT. Drawing the rest from reference TRBV9 and TRBJ1-1, the complete variable domain is DSGVTQTPKHLITATGQRVTLRCSPRSGDLSVYWYQQSLDQGLQFLIQYYNGEERAKGNILERFSAQQFPDLHSELNLSSLELGDSALYFCASSQPRAGKGTEAFFGQGTRLTVV.

The genes are TRBV6-6 and TRBJ1-5; D is possibly TRBD1 (6 bases). The germline gives CDR1 MNHNY, CDR2 SVGAGI (reference sequence). There are 13 residues in the CDR3. Trimming left V 0 bases short and J 9 bases short, with 9 bases between. The CDR3 sequence: CASSYSGTRPQHF. CDR3 coding DNA: TGTGCCAGCAGTTACTCTGGGACAAGGCCCCAGCATTTT.

The V call is TRBV7-2, the J call TRBJ2-7; 9 nucleotides match TRBD2. J gave up 4 bases and V 0 bases, and 10 bases lay outside the gene matches. This CDR3 comprises 17 residues. Germline loops: CDR1 SGHTA, CDR2 FQGNSA. The CDR3 nucleotides are TGTGCCAGCAGCTTAGCTTTAGCGTCGACTAGCGGTTACGAGCAGTACTTC. Translated: CASSLALASTSGYEQYF.

The chain uses TRBV28 and TRBJ2-7, with a tentative D call TRBD2 (6 bases). Trimming cost V 6 bases and J 7 bases, with 16 bases left between them. Germline V gene data show CDR1 as MDHEN and CDR2 as SYDVKM. The CDR3 is 13 amino acids. CDR3 coding DNA: TGTGCCAGCAGCTCCGGGACTCCACGAGAGCAGTACTTC. Protein sequence: CASSSGTPREQYF. The entire variable domain, with the rest obtained from reference TRBV28 and TRBJ2-7, is as follows: DVKVTQSSRYLVKRTGEKVFLECVQDMDHENMFWYRQDPGLGLRLIYFSYDVKMKEKGDIPEGYSVSREKKERFSLILESASTNQTSMYLCASSSGTPREQYFGPGTRLTVT.

The chain employs TRBV18 and TRBJ1-3; D unclear. Germline V gene lookup returns CDR1 KGHSH and CDR2 LQKENI. The CDR3 is 15 residues long. V lost 6 bases and J lost 3, with 15 bases in between. CDR3 amino acids: CASSDTGRLGNTIYF. For the CDR3, the DNA is TGTGCCAGCTCCGACACCGGGAGGCTTGGAAACACCATATATTTT.

The chain links TRBV11-1 to TRBJ2-2; D gene uncertain. The CDR3 is 13 amino acids. Trimming removed 4 bases from V and 6 bases from J, with 9 bases in between. Germline CDR1 is SGHAT and CDR2 is FQDESV (reference sequence). The CDR3 here is CASSYYTAGELFF. In nucleotides, the CDR3 is TGTGCCAGCAGCTACTACACGGCCGGGGAGCTGTTTTTT.

V usage is TRBV7-3 and J usage is TRBJ2-2; the match to TRBD1 covers 7 bases. With 4 bases clipped from V and 0 bases from J, the junction kept 5 bases outside the gene matches. This CDR3 is built from 16 residues. Germline-derived CDR1 and CDR2 are SGHTA and FQGTGA. The CDR3, as DNA: TGTGCCAGCAGCTCACAGGGGTTCGCGAACACCGGGGAGCTGTTTTTT. Amino acid sequence: CASSSQGFANTGELFF.

V usage is TRBV4-2 and J usage is TRBJ2-3; D call uncertain. This CDR3 region has 15 residues. Trimming left V 4 bases short and J 0 bases short, with 11 bases between. Per the germline V gene, CDR1 is LGHNA and CDR2 is YNFKEQ. The CDR3 here is CASSPKIGSTDTQYF. The CDR3 DNA is TGTGCCAGCAGCCCAAAGATCGGGAGCACAGATACGCAGTATTTT.

This clone was observed a few times. The gene calls are TRBV29-1 and TRBJ2-3, with 12 bases matching TRBD2. V shed 6 bases and J 4 bases; nucleotides not matched to a gene: 5. Germline V CDR1 and CDR2: SQVTM, ANQGSEA. The CDR3 contains 14 residues. The CDR3 DNA reads as TGCAGCGTGGCGACTAGCGGGAGTGCAGATACGCAGTATTTT. Translating it yields CSVATSGSADTQYF.

The chain has TRBV3-1 (or the pseudogene TRBV3-2) and TRBJ2-2, with TRBD2 matching 12 bases. The CDR3 runs to 17 residues. Germline trimming cut 0 bases from V and 3 bases from J; bases unmatched to any gene: 2. The germline CDR1 and CDR2 sequences are LGHDT and YNNKEL (reference sequence). The CDR3 reads CASSQERLAGDTGELFF. The DNA for the CDR3 is TGTGCCAGCAGCCAAGAACGACTAGCGGGGGACACCGGGGAGCTGTTTTTT.

This clone has more than one count but fewer than ten. The rearrangement joins TRBV27 to TRBJ2-3; 7 bases align to TRBD2. The germline V gene has CDR1 MNHEY and CDR2 SMNVEV (reference sequence). This CDR3 is built from 15 residues. V was clipped by 1 base and J by 4 bases; unmatched bases: 5. The CDR3 DNA reads as TGTGCCAGCAGTTTATTGGCGGGAGTTCCAGATACGCAGTATTTT. As protein: CASSLLAGVPDTQYF.

This clone was seen once. The chain employs TRBV28 and TRBJ1-5; 9 nucleotides match TRBD1. Germline CDR1 and CDR2: MDHEN and SYDVKM. V dropped 0 bases and J dropped 6; count of bases not matched to a gene: 3. CDR3 length: 15 residues. CDR3 region: CASSLWTGGVQPQHF. Here the CDR3 DNA reads TGTGCCAGCAGTTTATGGACAGGGGGGGTTCAGCCCCAGCATTTT.

The V and J genes are TRBV19 and TRBJ1-2; unclear D gene. Germline CDR1 reads LNHDA; CDR2 reads SQIVND (reference sequence). This CDR3 contains 14 residues. Deletions cut 7 bases from V and 2 bases from J, with 14 bases between. CDR3 nucleotides: TGTGCCAGTATTGCGCCTTATCCCAACTATGGCTACACCTTC. Amino acid sequence: CASIAPYPNYGYTF.

The rearrangement joins TRBV18 to TRBJ2-2; D call uncertain. The CDR3 runs to 15 residues. CDR1 is KGHSH, CDR2 LQKENI, per germline. Trimming stripped 3 bases from V and 4 bases from J, with 12 bases between. The CDR3 sequence: CASSPGEAITGELFF. The CDR3 DNA is TGTGCCAGCTCACCCGGTGAGGCTATCACCGGGGAGCTGTTTTTT.

This chain joins TRBV4-2 and TRBJ2-3; 7 nucleotides agree with TRBD2. Trimming at V came to 3 bases and at J to 6 bases, leaving 9 bases not matched to a gene. In germline, CDR1 is LGHNA, CDR2 YNFKEQ. This CDR3 is 15 amino acids long. CDR3: CASSQDSLTSDTQYF. The CDR3 DNA follows: TGTGCCAGCAGCCAGGACTCCCTGACTAGCGATACGCAGTATTTT.

The chain joins TRBV28 to TRBJ2-1; TRBD2 aligns across 8 bases. V gave up 6 bases and J gave up 3 bases; unmatched junction bases: 10. This CDR3 has 16 residues. Germline CDR1 is MDHEN and CDR2 is SYDVKM. For the CDR3, the DNA is TGTGCCAGCAGCGACGCCGGGGGGGAAAGCTACAATGAGCAGTTCTTC. Residues: CASSDAGGESYNEQFF.

This clone has a single count. The chain employs TRBV6-4 and TRBJ2-1, with 8 positions matching TRBD1. This CDR3 has 15 amino acids. The germline gives CDR1 MRHNA, CDR2 SNTAGT. V lost 3 bases and J lost 4; bases outside the gene matches: 5. The CDR3 coding sequence is TGTGCCAGCAGTGAGCAGGGGGCAGCTTACAATGAGCAGTTCTTC. Translating gives CASSEQGAAYNEQFF.

CDR3 protein: CAISELGQTEAFF. The CDR3 coding sequence is TGTGCCATCAGTGAGCTGGGACAAACTGAAGCTTTCTTT. V and J are TRBV10-3 and TRBJ1-1; D may be TRBD1 (6 bases). The V gene's germline CDR1 is ENHRY and CDR2 SYGVKD. Between the trimmed V and J ends, which lost 2 bases and 5 bases, there was a span of 9 bases. The CDR3 spans 13 residues.

The chain links TRBV5-1 to TRBJ2-7; 7 nucleotides line up with TRBD2. The CDR3 covers 16 residues. Germline V gene lookup returns CDR1 SGHRS and CDR2 YFSETQ. Trimming cost V 6 bases and J 0 bases; bases outside gene matches: 12. CDR3: CASNRGGDPSSYEQYF. The DNA for the CDR3 is TGCGCCAGCAACCGGGGAGGGGACCCTTCCTCCTACGAGCAGTACTTC.

The J gene is TRBJ2-3, the V gene TRBV18; D ambiguous. V lost 2 bases and J 6 bases, leaving 12 bases between the germline ends. In germline, CDR1 is KGHSH, CDR2 LQKENI. The CDR3 sequence is 14 residues long. CDR3 protein: CASSPFETGDTQYF. The CDR3 DNA reads TGTGCCAGCTCACCATTTGAGACCGGGGATACGCAGTATTTT.

The chain joins TRBV11-3 to TRBJ2-2, with D perhaps matching TRBD2 (6 bases). The CDR3 is 17 amino acids. The V end lost 1 base, the J end lost 4 bases, and 16 bases lay between the germline ends. Germline V gene data show CDR1 as SGHNT and CDR2 as YENEEA. The CDR3: CASSLVLTSTSTGELFF. In nucleotides, the CDR3 is TGTGCCAGCAGCTTAGTTCTCACTAGCACAAGCACCGGGGAGCTGTTTTTT.

The chain is built from TRBV6-6 and TRBJ2-3; 10 bases align to TRBD2. This CDR3 is built from 13 residues. Germline V gives CDR1 MNHNY, CDR2 SVGAGI (reference sequence). V trimming: 6 bases; J trimming: 4 bases; junction bases outside the gene matches: 1. The CDR3 bases are TGTGCCAGCAGGGGGACTAGCGCAGATACGCAGTATTTT. Translation: CASRGTSADTQYF.

This sequence joins TRBV7-9 and TRBJ1-6, with D maybe TRBD1 (5 bases). This CDR3 has 14 residues. Between the trimmed V and J ends, which lost 6 bases and 9 bases, there was a span of 15 bases. Germline CDR1 reads SEHNR; CDR2 reads FQNEAQ (reference sequence). CDR3 sequence: CASSTTGGTSPLHF. CDR3 in DNA: TGTGCCAGCAGTACGACGGGGGGGACTTCACCCCTCCACTTT.

The sample holds one count of this clone. The chain recombines TRBV6-2 or TRBV6-3 with TRBJ2-3; TRBD2 agrees at 8 bases. V shed 5 bases, J shed 6 bases, and the junction held 10 bases outside the gene matches. The CDR3 loop spans 15 amino acids. Per the germline V gene, CDR1 is MNHEY and CDR2 is SVGEGT. CDR3 nucleotides: TGTGCCAGCAGTCAACTAGCGGTCCCGAGGGATACGCAGTATTTT. Its protein is CASSQLAVPRDTQYF.

The chain is built from TRBV6-5 and TRBJ1-1, with D perhaps matching TRBD1 (5 bases). The CDR3 sequence is 14 residues long. Germline V CDR1 and CDR2: MNHEY, SVGAGI. V shed 2 bases and J shed 5 bases, with 12 bases lying between them. The CDR3 sequence is CASSYKGRRTEAFF. The DNA of the CDR3 is TGTGCCAGCAGTTACAAGGGGAGGAGAACTGAAGCTTTCTTT.

The genes are TRBV11-3 and TRBJ2-3; possibly TRBD1 for D (5 bases). The CDR3 consists of 16 residues. Germline V gives CDR1 SGHNT, CDR2 YENEEA. V lost 3 bases to trimming and J lost 1 base, with 14 bases between them. CDR3 nucleotide sequence: TGTGCCAGCAGCTTGCTAGGGGTGGTCCGCACAGATACGCAGTATTTT. Its protein is CASSLLGVVRTDTQYF. Using reference TRBV11-3 and TRBJ2-3 for the parts outside the CDR3, the full variable domain is EAGVVQSPRYKIIEKKQPVAFWCNPISGHNTLYWYLQNLGQGPELLIRYENEEAVDDSQLPKDRFSAERLKGVDSTLKIQPAELGDSAVYLCASSLLGVVRTDTQYFGPGTRLTVL.

The rearrangement joins TRBV10-2 to TRBJ1-4; TRBD1 matches 10 bases. Losses at the gene ends were 3 bases for V and 1 base for J; bases not matched to a gene: 8. This CDR3 has 18 amino acids. Germline V lookup: CDR1 WSHSY, CDR2 SAAADI. DNA of the CDR3: TGCGCCAGCAGTGACGGGACAGGGGAAGTTGGAACTAATGAAAAACTGTTTTTT. Protein product: CASSDGTGEVGTNEKLFF.